Listed here are 10 T cell receptor beta chains from one sample, sequenced in a study of identical twins. TCRdb re-called the 5' RACE reads with MiXCR, one entry per CDR3 protein. There are 280,000 or so distinct CDR3 sequences in the sample; about 8% occur only once, and around 2.1% lies in the top ten. These data are also associated with another study on yellow fever vaccine responses in identical twins.

Sequenced input: memory (CD45RO+) T cells sorted from blood. These receptors were taken from a woman aged 18-29 years in good health.

This clonotype was picked up many times. The V call is TRBV28, the J call TRBJ2-3; TRBD1 might be the D (5 bases). CDR3 length: 13 amino acids. The germline V gene encodes CDR1 MDHEN and CDR2 SYDVKM. V was cut by 8 bases and J by 0 bases, with 9 bases left in between. CDR3 DNA: TGTGCCAGCGTCGACAGTAGCACAGATACGCAGTATTTT. Amino acids: CASVDSSTDTQYF.

The table lists this clonotype with many counts. The genes are TRBV5-1 and TRBJ2-1, with D possibly TRBD1 on 6 matching bases. V lost 6 bases, J lost 0 bases, and 13 bases lay in between. The CDR3 totals 15 residues. Germline CDR1 SGHRS, CDR2 YFSETQ. In DNA, the CDR3 is TGCGCCAGCATTGCAGGGGAAAGCTCCTACAATGAGCAGTTCTTC. Its translation is CASIAGESSYNEQFF. Full variable domain (remainder filled in from reference TRBV5-1 and TRBJ2-1): KAGVTQTPRYLIKTRGQQVTLSCSPISGHRSVSWYQQTPGQGLQFLFEYFSETQRNKGNFPGRFSGRQFSNSRSEMNVSTLELGDSALYLCASIAGESSYNEQFFGPGTRLTVL.

This clonotype was detected ten times or more. CDR3 in amino acids: CSVDIVQRTDTQYF. CDR3 in DNA: TGCAGCGTTGATATAGTACAGAGGACAGATACGCAGTATTTT. The genes are TRBV29-1 and TRBJ2-3; no clear D gene. Trimming left V 3 bases short and J 3 bases short, with 13 bases between. Germline loops: CDR1 SQVTM, CDR2 ANQGSEA. This CDR3 region has 14 residues.

This clonotype was recorded a few times. The DNA for the CDR3 is TGCAGTGCTAGAGTTGCAGGGGGCATTGGGTTGGAGGGCTACACCTTC. Its protein product is CSARVAGGIGLEGYTF. V is TRBV20-1 and J is TRBJ1-2; 8 nucleotides align to TRBD1. With V trimmed by 1 base and J by 8 bases, 15 bases remained unmatched. The CDR3 spans 16 residues. The germline CDR1 and CDR2 sequences are DFQATT and SNEGSKA (reference sequence).

This clonotype was seen many times. The chain is built from TRBV12-3 or TRBV12-4 and TRBJ1-5; D is undetermined. The CDR3 contains 13 residues. V lost 0 bases and J 3 bases, leaving 3 bases between the germline ends. The CDR3: CASSLAVNQPQHF. The CDR3 coding sequence is TGTGCCAGCAGTTTAGCCGTCAATCAGCCCCAGCATTTT.

The V and J genes are TRBV12-3 or TRBV12-4 and TRBJ1-1; maybe TRBD1 (5 bases). V lost 6 bases and J 4 bases, leaving 15 bases between the germline ends. This CDR3 has 14 residues. The CDR3 protein is CASSLQSRGTEAFF. The CDR3 coding sequence is TGTGCCAGCAGCCTCCAATCGAGGGGCACTGAAGCTTTCTTT.

The table lists this clonotype with many counts. The chain employs TRBV28 and TRBJ2-3; 14 nucleotides match TRBD2. With V trimmed by 4 bases and J by 0 bases, 3 bases remained unmatched. There are 17 residues in the CDR3. CDR1 and CDR2 from the germline V gene are MDHEN and SYDVKM. The CDR3 protein is CASSSGLAGASTDTQYF. CDR3 coding DNA: TGTGCCAGCAGTTCGGGACTAGCGGGAGCTAGCACAGATACGCAGTATTTT.

A note on this clonotype: The germline gene is not matched at one end of the junction; a read error may be the cause. The chain carries TRBV12-3 or TRBV12-4 and TRBJ2-1; 12 bases align to TRBD2. The CDR3 sequence is 19 residues long. This CDR3 is CAISLRTSGTVGNTFEQFF. The CDR3 DNA reads TGTGCCATCAGTTTAAGGACTAGCGGGACCGTCGGCAACACGTTTGAGCAGTTCTTC.

CDR3 amino acids: CASSRSAEKLFF. The CDR3 bases are TGTGCCAGCAGTAGGTCGGCTGAAAAACTGTTTTTT. V is TRBV28 and J is TRBJ1-4; D call uncertain. Germline-derived CDR1 and CDR2 are MDHEN and SYDVKM. The CDR3 has 12 amino acids. V lost 5 bases, J lost 7 bases, and 8 bases lay in between.

This clonotype was observed a few times. This rearrangement joins TRBV7-9 to TRBJ2-3; TRBD1 or TRBD2 may be the D gene (5 bases each). Germline V gene lookup returns CDR1 SEHNR and CDR2 FQNEAQ (reference sequence). The CDR3 runs to 14 residues. With 4 bases removed from V and 0 bases from J, the gap between germline ends came to 8 bases. Here the CDR3 DNA reads TGTGCCAGCAGCTCCAGGGACAGCACAGATACGCAGTATTTT. Its protein product is CASSSRDSTDTQYF. The full variable domain, in which reference TRBV7-9 and TRBJ2-3 provide the parts outside the CDR3, is DTGVSQNPRHKITKRGQNVTFRCDPISEHNRLYWYRQTLGQGPEFLTYFQNEAQLEKSRLLSDRFSAERPKGSFSTLEIQRTEQGDSAMYLCASSSRDSTDTQYFGPGTRLTVL.